The 10 T cell receptor beta chains in this list originate from one sample, sequenced in a study of regulatory T cells in long-lasting Graves disease (dated by TCRdb to the early 2020s). The sample's time point label is to be understood as: newly diagnosed GD, antithyroid drugs for less than 3 months. For both TCR sequencing and RNA sequencing, RNA was extracted from PBMCs using TRIzol. Library construction relied on multiplex PCR. The listed sequencing device is Illumina HiSeq 4000. TCR beta libraries were built with iRepertoire HTBI primers and Arm-PCR amplification of CDR3 regions. TCRdb's own reprocessing of the public reads used fastp at Q25 and MiXCR and kept productive beta chains. Rows merge per CDR3 protein into single entries with the most common DNA and genes. The sample table shows under 700,000 distinct CDR3 sequences, and around 16% are seen once. The ten largest clones take up 20% to 30% of the sample.

This same sample was also part of a study on T cells in Graves' hyperthyroidism and ophthalmopathy.

The sample in question was peripheral blood mononuclear cells (PBMCs), obtained at new diagnosis, from a patient treated with antithyroid drugs. The receptors stem from a woman aged 35-65 years with Graves disease. Donor details come from another sample of the same person, matched by shared clones.

This clonotype was recorded a few times. J is TRBJ2-7 and V is TRBV2; TRBD2 is a possible D gene (6 bases). V lost 6 bases and J lost 2, with 14 bases in between. This CDR3 has 14 amino acids. CDR1 is SNHLY and CDR2 is FYNNEI in the germline V gene. CDR3 sequence: CASRGLASPYEQYF. CDR3 nucleotide sequence: TGTGCCAGCAGAGGGCTAGCGTCCCCCTACGAGCAGTACTTC.

This clonotype was detected many times. The chain uses TRBV5-1 and TRBJ2-7; TRBD1 matches at 9 bases. The junction had 8 bases not matched to a gene; V was cut back by 3 bases and J by 7 bases. The germline V gene has CDR1 SGHRS and CDR2 YFSETQ. CDR3 length: 14 residues. The CDR3 is CASSSEGQGWEQYF. DNA of the CDR3: TGCGCCAGCAGCTCGGAGGGACAGGGTTGGGAGCAGTACTTC.

This clonotype was picked up many times. This rearrangement joins TRBV12-3 or TRBV12-4 to TRBJ2-3; D uncertain. The germline V and J ends were trimmed by 6 bases and 0 bases, with 10 bases remaining between them. The CDR3 spans 14 residues. This chain's CDR3 is CASRAAISTDTQYF. The CDR3 nucleotides are TGTGCCAGCAGAGCAGCTATTAGCACAGATACGCAGTATTTT.

This clonotype has ten or more counts. The genes are TRBV7-2 and TRBJ2-5; 7 bases are shared with TRBD1. Germline V CDR1 and CDR2: SGHTA, FQGNSA. CDR3 size: 14 residues. J lost 7 bases, V lost 4 bases, and 9 bases had no gene match. Here the CDR3 DNA reads TGTGCCAGCAGCTCTCCGACAGGGCCGGGGACCCAGTACTTC. Its translation: CASSSPTGPGTQYF. The variable domain in full, completed from reference TRBV7-2 and TRBJ2-5, reads GAGVSQSPSNKVTEKGKDVELRCDPISGHTALYWYRQSLGQGLEFLIYFQGNSAPDKSGLPSDRFSAERTGGSVSTLTIQRTQQEDSAVYLCASSSPTGPGTQYFGPGTRLLVL.

This clonotype was observed a handful of times. The gene calls are TRBV6-2 or TRBV6-3 and TRBJ1-4; 7 positions agree with TRBD1. Germline-derived CDR1 and CDR2 are MNHEY and SVGEGT. J gave up 11 bases and V 6 bases, and 12 bases lay outside the gene matches. CDR3 length: 14 residues. Written as DNA, the CDR3 is TGTGCCAGCAGCCCCAGGGGGAGATTTGAGAAACTGTTTTTT. Translated, it gives CASSPRGRFEKLFF.

This clonotype was seen at least ten times. The chain is built from TRBV2 and TRBJ1-2, with 8 positions matching TRBD1. CDR1 and CDR2 (germline): SNHLY, FYNNEI. The ends lost 4 bases at V and 3 bases at J; junction bases unmatched: 4. This CDR3 contains 14 residues. CDR3 sequence reads: CASSGRGRDYGYTF. CDR3 in DNA: TGTGCCAGCAGTGGCAGGGGGCGCGACTATGGCTACACCTTC.

This clonotype was counted a few times. This chain links TRBV6-1 with TRBJ2-5, with TRBD2 as a possible D gene (7 bases). V gave up 10 bases and J gave up 0 bases, with 15 bases separating them. This CDR3 is 14 amino acids long. CDR1 and CDR2 (germline): MNHNS, SASEGT. CDR3 residues: CATFRGANQETQYF. The CDR3 DNA sequence: TGTGCCACCTTTCGGGGGGCCAACCAAGAGACCCAGTACTTC.

The chain employs TRBV29-1 and TRBJ1-2; TRBD1 agrees at 7 bases. V lost 4 bases to trimming and J lost 4 bases; unmatched junction nucleotides: 0. The germline V gene encodes CDR1 SQVTM and CDR2 ANQGSEA. This CDR3 has 11 residues. The chain's CDR3 is CSVGDSYGYTF. CDR3 bases: TGCAGCGTTGGGGACAGCTATGGCTACACCTTC.

The sample holds many counts of this clonotype. The chain has TRBV3-1 and TRBJ1-2; no clear D. V was cut by 0 bases and J by 8 bases, with 7 bases left in between. The CDR3 totals 12 residues. The germline V gene has CDR1 LGHDT and CDR2 YNNKEL (reference sequence). DNA of the CDR3: TGTGCCAGCAGCCAAGAGACGGGGGGCTACACCTTC. Its protein is CASSQETGGYTF.

V is TRBV10-3 and J is TRBJ2-3, with 8 bases lining up with TRBD2. Germline values: CDR1 ENHRY, CDR2 SYGVKD. Trimming took 4 bases from V and 1 from J; bases not matched to a gene: 4. There are 15 residues in the CDR3. The CDR3 loop reads CAISGGAGGTDTQYF. DNA of the CDR3: TGTGCCATCAGTGGAGGAGCGGGGGGCACAGATACGCAGTATTTT.